One sample yielded the 20 T cell receptor beta chains listed below, sequenced in a study of regulatory T cells in long-lasting Graves disease. The time point is: persistent/refractory GD, antithyroid drugs over 5 years with positive TRAb. Researchers made the TCR library from RNA that was extracted from PBMCs. Construction of TCR beta libraries relied on iRepertoire HTBI primers and on Arm-PCR targeting CDR3 regions. TCRdb reprocessed the multiplex PCR reads with MiXCR, giving one entry per CDR3 protein. The sample holds almost 350,000 distinct CDR3 sequences, about 19% seen once. The sequenced sample was peripheral blood mononuclear cells (PBMCs), obtained when the disease was refractory, from a patient treated with antithyroid drugs. The receptor set was obtained from a female donor with Graves disease.

This clonotype came up many times. This chain uses TRBV28 with TRBJ2-7; 14 positions agree with TRBD2. The trim removed 4 bases at V and 4 bases at J, leaving 6 bases unmatched. The CDR3 runs 16 residues. CDR1 MDHEN and CDR2 SYDVKM come from the germline V gene. The CDR3 nucleotides are TGTGCCAGCAGTTGGGGACTAGCGGGAGTGGGATACGAGCAGTACTTC. This sequence encodes CASSWGLAGVGYEQYF.

The chain recombines TRBV6-1 with TRBJ2-7, with D perhaps assigned TRBD1 or TRBD2 (5 bases each). Germline V lookup: CDR1 MNHNS, CDR2 SASEGT. This CDR3 has 12 residues. The V and J ends lost 7 bases and 9 bases respectively, with 16 bases between them. The CDR3 protein is CASTRAGSAQYF. The CDR3 DNA reads as TGTGCCAGCACCCGAGCAGGGAGTGCGCAGTACTTC.

This clonotype was recorded once. This may come from a read error, since a much larger clone is one base off. This chain joins TRBV3-1 and TRBJ2-7; D not certain. The CDR3 runs 14 residues. CDR1 and CDR2 (germline): LGHDT, YNNKEL (reference sequence). The CDR3 here is CASSPRTLAYELYF. DNA for the CDR3: TGTGCCAGCAGCCCCCGGACGTTAGCCTACGAGCTGTACTTC.

This clonotype was seen a few times. V gene TRBV6-2 or TRBV6-3 combines with J gene TRBJ2-3; D is unclear. V was pared by 2 bases and J by 3 bases, with 3 bases between. Germline loops: CDR1 MNHEY, CDR2 SVGEGT. CDR3 length: 12 amino acids. DNA for the CDR3: TGTGCCAGCAGTTACCTGACAGATACGCAGTATTTT. As protein: CASSYLTDTQYF.

The chain carries TRBV19 and TRBJ1-2; D ambiguous. V lost 3 bases to trimming and J lost 5 bases, with 16 bases between them. Germline V gene data show CDR1 as LNHDA and CDR2 as SQIVND (reference sequence). The CDR3 spans 15 residues. CDR3 sequence: CASSMGGGRKYGYTF. CDR3 in DNA: TGTGCCAGTAGTATGGGAGGAGGGCGCAAGTATGGCTACACCTTC.

CDR3 in amino acids: CASKFRTANTGELFF. The CDR3 region has the DNA TGTGCCAGCAAATTCAGGACAGCGAACACCGGGGAGCTGTTTTTT. V and J are TRBV12-3 or TRBV12-4 and TRBJ2-2; D might be TRBD1 (6 bases). The CDR3 is 15 amino acids. V shed 7 bases and J shed 0 bases, with 12 bases lying between them.

This clonotype was seen ten or more times. This chain links TRBV7-2 with TRBJ2-7; a weak D match, TRBD2 (6 bases). Trimming left V 1 base short and J 3 bases short, with 13 bases between. Germline CDR1 is SGHTA and CDR2 is FQGNSA. The CDR3 has 15 amino acids. As DNA, the CDR3 is TGTGCCAGCAGCTTAGAACCGGGGGTGGTCTACGAGCAGTACTTC. It translates to CASSLEPGVVYEQYF.

In this sample, this clonotype turned up a few times. The chain joins TRBV3-1 to TRBJ2-7; D gene unclear. This CDR3 contains 12 residues. V lost 3 bases to trimming and J lost 2 bases, with 5 bases between them. The germline V gene has CDR1 LGHDT and CDR2 YNNKEL (reference sequence). The CDR3 spells CASSHGAYEQYF. The CDR3 region has the DNA TGTGCCAGCAGCCACGGAGCCTACGAGCAGTACTTC.

The gene calls are TRBV27 and TRBJ2-7; no firm D call. The CDR3 sequence is 13 residues long. CDR1 is MNHEY, CDR2 SMNVEV, per germline (reference sequence). The ends were cut back, 6 bases at V and 3 bases at J, with 12 bases in the middle. The CDR3 DNA follows: TGTGCCAGCAGCCCGGCGAGGAGCTACGAGCAGTACTTC. Amino acids: CASSPARSYEQYF.

This clonotype appeared many times. The chain is built from TRBV30 and TRBJ2-4; perhaps D is TRBD1 or TRBD2 (5 bases each). Germline V gives CDR1 GTSNPN, CDR2 SVGIG (reference sequence). CDR3 length: 14 residues. Trimming took 0 bases from V and 6 from J, leaving 12 bases between them. CDR3 residues: CAWSVPVGGNIQYF. DNA of the CDR3: TGTGCCTGGAGTGTACCGGTTGGGGGAAACATTCAGTACTTC.

This clonotype has ten or more counts. The gene calls are TRBV28 and TRBJ2-4; TRBD2 aligns across 11 bases. Trimming at V came to 1 base and at J to 0 bases, leaving 5 bases not matched to a gene. CDR1 and CDR2 (germline): MDHEN, SYDVKM. The length of the CDR3 is 18 residues. CDR3 region: CASSLSFSGRVAKNIQYF. In DNA form, the CDR3 reads TGTGCCAGCAGTTTATCTTTTAGCGGGAGGGTAGCCAAAAACATTCAGTACTTC.

V and J are TRBV9 and TRBJ2-7; D is uncertain. The CDR3 runs 12 residues. Germline V gene data show CDR1 as SGDLS and CDR2 as YYNGEE. The V end lost 1 base, the J end lost 7 bases, and 9 bases lay between the germline ends. The CDR3 reads CASSVYMGEQYF. CDR3 nucleotides: TGTGCCAGCAGCGTATATATGGGTGAGCAGTACTTC.

The gene calls are TRBV11-2 and TRBJ1-5; no firm D call. Germline assignment: CDR1 SGHAT and CDR2 FQNNGV. The V gene lost 6 bases and the J gene lost 9 bases, with 15 bases spanning the gap. The CDR3 has 13 residues. CDR3 in amino acids: CASSFRGFGPQHF. In nucleotides, the CDR3 is TGTGCCAGCAGTTTTCGTGGTTTCGGGCCCCAGCATTTT. Filled out from reference TRBV11-2 and TRBJ1-5, the complete variable domain reads EAGVAQSPRYKIIEKRQSVAFWCNPISGHATLYWYQQILGQGPKLLIQFQNNGVVDDSQLPKDRFSAERLKGVDSTLKIQPAKLEDSAVYLCASSFRGFGPQHFGDGTRLSIL.

This clonotype showed up many times. The V gene is TRBV28, the J gene TRBJ1-6; D may be TRBD1 (6 bases). This CDR3 contains 14 residues. CDR1 and CDR2 (germline): MDHEN, SYDVKM. Between the trimmed V and J ends, which lost 7 bases and 7 bases, there was a span of 14 bases. The CDR3 sequence is CASIGGAANSPLHF. CDR3 nucleotide sequence: TGTGCCAGCATTGGGGGGGCGGCAAATTCACCCCTCCACTTT.

This clonotype was seen repeatedly, ten times or more. This chain uses TRBV20-1 with TRBJ2-5; 12 nucleotides agree with TRBD2. The CDR3 extends over 16 amino acids. J was trimmed by 5 bases and V by 5 bases; bases with no gene match: 12. Germline CDR1 and CDR2: DFQATT and SNEGSKA (reference sequence). The CDR3 DNA reads as TGCAGTGCTCTTTCGGCTAGCGGGAGGGCGGGGGAGACCCAGTACTTC. Residues: CSALSASGRAGETQYF.

This chain uses TRBV18 with TRBJ2-2; D gene unclear. Germline V gives CDR1 KGHSH, CDR2 LQKENI. The CDR3 is made up of 13 amino acids. V was pared by 3 bases and J by 4 bases, with 6 bases between. CDR3 nucleotide sequence: TGTGCCAGCTCACCCCTCATCACCGGGGAGCTGTTTTTT. Protein product: CASSPLITGELFF.

CDR3 in DNA: TGTGCCAGTAGTATATGGGACAGTCCCCCCCAGGATCAGCCCCAGCATTTT. This gives the protein CASSIWDSPPQDQPQHF. This chain joins TRBV19 and TRBJ1-5; TRBD1 agrees at 7 bases. Trimming cost V 2 bases and J 5 bases; bases outside gene matches: 12. The CDR3 is 17 amino acids. Germline CDR1 is LNHDA and CDR2 is SQIVND (reference sequence).

Concerning this clonotype: Being one base from a much bigger clone, this may be a read error. CDR3 region: CASGERSQHF. CDR3 bases: TGTGCCAGCGGTGAAAGATCCCAGCATTTT. The chain has TRBV28 and TRBJ1-5; unclear D gene. The CDR3 is 10 residues long. Germline V gene lookup returns CDR1 MDHEN and CDR2 SYDVKM. The V end was cut by 8 bases, the J end by 11 bases, with 10 bases between.

This clonotype was counted between two and nine times. This chain uses TRBV5-1 with TRBJ1-2; the D is unclear. The V end was cut by 2 bases, the J end by 9 bases, with 17 bases between. Per germline, CDR1 SGHRS and CDR2 YFSETQ. The CDR3 loop spans 14 amino acids. CDR3 amino acids: CASSFEIGIGSYTF. The DNA of the CDR3 is TGCGCCAGCAGCTTCGAGATAGGGATAGGGAGCTACACCTTC.

This clonotype was observed many times. This sequence joins TRBV10-3 and TRBJ2-5, with D unresolved. Germline V gene data show CDR1 as ENHRY and CDR2 as SYGVKD. Trimming removed 2 bases from V and 4 bases from J, with 8 bases in between. The CDR3 consists of 13 residues. For the CDR3, the DNA is TGTGCCATCAGTGAGCTGAGGACAGAGACCCAGTACTTC. This translates into CAISELRTETQYF.